The 6 T cell receptor beta chains below were found in one sample sequenced in a study of T-cell reconstitution after alpha-beta-depleted transplantation in children. The TCRbeta library was prepared with unique molecular identifiers. Via MiXCR, TCRdb re-called the PCR reads, giving one row per CDR3 protein. The sample lists just over 350,000 distinct CDR3 sequences, more than 10% occurring once. The sample was PBMCs, taken from the stem cell graft. These receptors came from a human donor who donated a stem cell graft to a child with Fanconi anemia.

This clonotype was picked up many times. V is TRBV18 and J is TRBJ2-3; D is uncertain. Germline values: CDR1 KGHSH, CDR2 LQKENI. The V end was cut by 2 bases, the J end by 8 bases, with 17 bases between. This CDR3 region has 15 residues. This chain's CDR3 is CASSPDGFPLGTQYF. The CDR3 region has the DNA TGTGCCAGCTCACCAGACGGATTTCCTCTCGGTACGCAGTATTTT.

This clonotype was recorded a few times. The chain has TRBV5-1 and TRBJ1-4, with D tentatively TRBD1 (5 bases). This CDR3 is built from 13 residues. Germline values: CDR1 SGHRS, CDR2 YFSETQ. The V gene lost 8 bases and the J gene lost 3 bases, with 11 bases spanning the gap. The CDR3 DNA reads as TGCGCCAGTTCAGGGTCCTCTAATGAAAAACTGTTTTTT. Its protein is CASSGSSNEKLFF.

The V gene is TRBV7-8, the J gene TRBJ2-2; 7 bases match TRBD1. V lost 5 bases to trimming and J lost 5 bases; unmatched junction nucleotides: 8. CDR3 length: 15 amino acids. CDR1 is SGHVS, CDR2 FQNEAQ, per germline. CDR3 in amino acids: CASSRDRVQTGELFF. The CDR3 region has the DNA TGTGCCAGCAGCCGAGACAGGGTACAGACCGGGGAGCTGTTTTTT. Combining the CDR3 with reference TRBV7-8 and TRBJ2-2 gives the whole variable domain GAGVSQSPRYKVAKRGQDVALRCDPISGHVSLFWYQQALGQGPEFLTYFQNEAQLDKSGLPSDRFFAERPEGSVSTLKIQRTQQEDSAVYLCASSRDRVQTGELFFGEGSRLTVL.

This clonotype was counted at least ten times. V usage is TRBV9 and J usage is TRBJ2-7; 10 positions match TRBD2. This CDR3 has 14 residues. J was trimmed by 2 bases and V by 3 bases; bases with no gene match: 2. CDR1 SGDLS and CDR2 YYNGEE come from the germline V gene. CDR3 amino acids: CASSATSGTYEQYF. Written as DNA, the CDR3 is TGTGCCAGCAGCGCAACTAGCGGGACCTACGAGCAGTACTTC.

There are a few counts of this clonotype. The chain carries TRBV29-1 and TRBJ2-5; D gene unclear. The CDR3 is made up of 12 amino acids. V was cut by 7 bases and J by 0 bases, with 9 bases left in between. The germline V gene has CDR1 SQVTM and CDR2 ANQGSEA. Written as DNA, the CDR3 is TGCAGCGCCCGAACTTACCAAGAGACCCAGTACTTC. This encodes CSARTYQETQYF.

V gene TRBV2 combines with J gene TRBJ1-1; 8 bases fit TRBD1. CDR1 and CDR2 from the germline V gene are SNHLY and FYNNEI. The CDR3 length is 16 residues. V shed 8 bases, J shed 0 bases, and the junction held 11 bases outside the gene matches. This CDR3 is CASQIRGRRMNTEAFF. Written as DNA, the CDR3 is TGTGCCAGCCAAATCAGGGGGCGACGTATGAACACTGAAGCTTTCTTT.